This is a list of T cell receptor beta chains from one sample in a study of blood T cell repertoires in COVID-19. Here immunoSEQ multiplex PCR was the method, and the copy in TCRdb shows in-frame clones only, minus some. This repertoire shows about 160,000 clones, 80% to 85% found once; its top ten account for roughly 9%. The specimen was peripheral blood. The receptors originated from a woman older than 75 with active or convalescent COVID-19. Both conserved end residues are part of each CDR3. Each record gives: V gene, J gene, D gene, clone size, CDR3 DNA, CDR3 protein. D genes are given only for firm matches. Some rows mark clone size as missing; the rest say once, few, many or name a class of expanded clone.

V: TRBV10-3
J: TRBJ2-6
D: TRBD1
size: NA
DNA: TGTGCCATAAGACAGGGGGTTGGGGCCAACGTCCTGACTTTC
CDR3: CAIRQGVGANVLTF

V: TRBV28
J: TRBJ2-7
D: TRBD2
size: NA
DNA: TGTGCCAGCACTCCTTGGGGGAGGGGTTCCTACGAGCAGTACTTC
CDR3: CASTPWGRGSYEQYF

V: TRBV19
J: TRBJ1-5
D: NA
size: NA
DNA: TGTGCCAGTAGTATAGGGGGGGGGCCGAATCAGCCCCAGCATTTT
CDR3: CASSIGGGPNQPQHF

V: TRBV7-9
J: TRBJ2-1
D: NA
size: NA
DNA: TGTGCCAGCAGCCAGAATAGACAGGAGACGAGCTACAATGAGCAGTTCTTC
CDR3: CASSQNRQETSYNEQFF

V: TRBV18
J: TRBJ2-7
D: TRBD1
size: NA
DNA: TGTGCCAGCTCACCCACCTCGACCGACAGGGCCTACGAGCAGTACTTC
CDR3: CASSPTSTDRAYEQYF

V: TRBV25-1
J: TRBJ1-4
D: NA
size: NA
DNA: TGTGCCAGCAGTCAGCGGGCTAATGAAAAACTGTTTTTT
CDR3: CASSQRANEKLFF

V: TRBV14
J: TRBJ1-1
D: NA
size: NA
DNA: TGTGCCAGCAGCCGTAGCGTGGCTGAAGCTTTCTTT
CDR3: CASSRSVAEAFF

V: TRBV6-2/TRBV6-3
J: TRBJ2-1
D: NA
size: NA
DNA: TGTGCCAGCAGTATTCTCCCCGGGAATGAGCAGTTCTTC
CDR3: CASSILPGNEQFF

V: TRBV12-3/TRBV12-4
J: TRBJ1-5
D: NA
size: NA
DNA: TGTGCCAGCAGTTTAGGACTAGATCAGCCCCAGCATTTT
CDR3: CASSLGLDQPQHF

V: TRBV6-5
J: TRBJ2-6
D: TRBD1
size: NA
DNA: TGTGCCAGCACCCGGACAGGGGCCGGGGCCAACGTCCTGACTTTC
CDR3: CASTRTGAGANVLTF

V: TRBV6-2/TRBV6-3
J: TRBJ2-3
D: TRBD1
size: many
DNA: TGTGCCAGCAGCCCCTGGACAGGGGGTAGTGATACGCAGTATTTT
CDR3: CASSPWTGGSDTQYF

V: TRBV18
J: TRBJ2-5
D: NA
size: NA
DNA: TGTGCCAGCTCACCACCAACCGGGGTAGAGACCCAGTACTTC
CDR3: CASSPPTGVETQYF

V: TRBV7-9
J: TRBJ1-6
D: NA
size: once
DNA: TGTGCCAGCAGCTTTCCCCCAGGTCCTAATTCACCCCTCCACTTT
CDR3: CASSFPPGPNSPLHF

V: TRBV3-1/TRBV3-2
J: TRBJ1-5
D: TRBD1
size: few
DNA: TGTGCCAGCAGCCAGCAACCGGGACAGGGAACGCCCCAGCATTTT
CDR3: CASSQQPGQGTPQHF

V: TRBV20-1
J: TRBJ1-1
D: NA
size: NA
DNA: TGCAGCGCGGACAGCCACACTGAAGCTTTCTTT
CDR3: CSADSHTEAFF